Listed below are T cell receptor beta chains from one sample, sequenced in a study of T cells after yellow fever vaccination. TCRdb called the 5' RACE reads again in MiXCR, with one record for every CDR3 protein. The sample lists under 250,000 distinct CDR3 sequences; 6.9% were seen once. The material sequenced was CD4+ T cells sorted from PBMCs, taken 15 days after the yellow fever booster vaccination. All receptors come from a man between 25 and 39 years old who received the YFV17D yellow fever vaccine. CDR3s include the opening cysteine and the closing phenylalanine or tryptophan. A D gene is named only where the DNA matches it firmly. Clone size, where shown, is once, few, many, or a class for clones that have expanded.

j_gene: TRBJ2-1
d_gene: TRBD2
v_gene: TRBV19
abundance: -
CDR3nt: TGTGCCAGTAGTATATCCGGGACTAGCGGTAACAATGAGCAGTTCTTC
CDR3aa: CASSISGTSGNNEQFF

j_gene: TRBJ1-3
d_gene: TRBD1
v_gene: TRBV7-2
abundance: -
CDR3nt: TGTGCCAGCAGCCAAGGACAGGGACGAAACACCATATATTTT
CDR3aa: CASSQGQGRNTIYF

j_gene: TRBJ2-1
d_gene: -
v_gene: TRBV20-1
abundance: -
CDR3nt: TGCAGTGCCCCTGGGGGGCAGCGCAAGAGGAATGAGCAGTTCTTC
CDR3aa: CSAPGGQRKRNEQFF

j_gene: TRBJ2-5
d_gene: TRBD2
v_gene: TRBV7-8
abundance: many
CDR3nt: TGTGCCAGCAGCTTAACAGCGGGAGGGTCGGTGAAGACCCAGTACTTC
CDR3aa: CASSLTAGGSVKTQYF

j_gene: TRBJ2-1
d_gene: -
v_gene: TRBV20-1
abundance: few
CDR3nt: TGCAGTGCTATCTCGGAACCGTACAATGAGCAGTTCTTC
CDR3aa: CSAISEPYNEQFF

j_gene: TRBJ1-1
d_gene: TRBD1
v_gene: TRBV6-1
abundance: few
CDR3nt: TGTGCCAGCAGTAGACAGGGGGTGGTGAACACTGAAGCTTTCTTT
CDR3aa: CASSRQGVVNTEAFF

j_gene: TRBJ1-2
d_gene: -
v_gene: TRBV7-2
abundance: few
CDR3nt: TGTGCCAGCAGCTTATTCGGGGGGCAGGTCCTTGGCTACACCTTC
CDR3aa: CASSLFGGQVLGYTF

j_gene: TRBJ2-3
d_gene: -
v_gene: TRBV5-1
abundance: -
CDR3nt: TGCGCCAGCAGCTTGGATGGGGCGCAGTATTTT
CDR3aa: CASSLDGAQYF

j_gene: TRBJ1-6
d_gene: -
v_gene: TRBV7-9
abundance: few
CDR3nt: TGTGCCAGCAGCTCCGGGCAGTATAATTCACCCCTCCACTTT
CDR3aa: CASSSGQYNSPLHF

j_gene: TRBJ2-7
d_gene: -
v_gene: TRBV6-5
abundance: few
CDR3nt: TGTGCCAGCAGTTCCGGGGCCTCCCCCTACGAGCAGTACTTC
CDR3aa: CASSSGASPYEQYF

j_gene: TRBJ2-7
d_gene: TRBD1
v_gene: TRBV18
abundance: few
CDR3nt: TGTGCCAGCTCACCAAAGGGCACAGGGGACGAGCAGTACTTC
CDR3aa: CASSPKGTGDEQYF

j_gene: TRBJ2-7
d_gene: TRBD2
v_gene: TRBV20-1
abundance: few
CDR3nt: TGCAGTGCTAGGGGACTAGCGGGAGTGTACGAGCAGTACTTC
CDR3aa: CSARGLAGVYEQYF

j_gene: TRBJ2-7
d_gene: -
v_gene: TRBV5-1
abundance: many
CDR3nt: TGCGCCAGCAGCTCGATCGCAGGCTTTGCCTACGAGCAGTACTTC
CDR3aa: CASSSIAGFAYEQYF

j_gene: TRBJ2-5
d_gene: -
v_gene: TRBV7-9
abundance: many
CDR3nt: TGTGCCAGCAGCATACAGGCGACCCAGTACTTC
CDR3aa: CASSIQATQYF

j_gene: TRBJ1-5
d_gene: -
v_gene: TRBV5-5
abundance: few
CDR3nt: TGTGCCAGCAGCTTGATCGACAGACTCAATCAGCCCCAGCATTTT
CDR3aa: CASSLIDRLNQPQHF

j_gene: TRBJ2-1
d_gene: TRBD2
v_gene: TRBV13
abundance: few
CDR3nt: TGTGCCAGCAGCCCAAGCGGGGGACTAGCGGGTGGAAATGAGCAGTTCTTC
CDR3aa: CASSPSGGLAGGNEQFF

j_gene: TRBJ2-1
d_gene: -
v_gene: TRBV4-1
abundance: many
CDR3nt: TGCGCCAGCAGCCCGAGGGGCCACAATGAGCAGTTCTTC
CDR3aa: CASSPRGHNEQFF

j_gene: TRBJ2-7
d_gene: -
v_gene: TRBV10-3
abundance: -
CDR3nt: TGTGCCATCAGTGCGGGCAGGACTACCTACGAGCAGTACTTC
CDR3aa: CAISAGRTTYEQYF

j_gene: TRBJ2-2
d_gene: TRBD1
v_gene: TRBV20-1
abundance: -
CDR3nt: TGCAGTGCTAGCGGAACCGGGACAGTGAACACCGGGGAGCTGTTTTTT
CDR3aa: CSASGTGTVNTGELFF

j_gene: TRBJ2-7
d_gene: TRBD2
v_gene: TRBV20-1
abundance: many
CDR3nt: TGCAGTGCCGCCGGACCGACTAGCGGGAGGGCCCGGGAGCAGTACTTC
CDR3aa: CSAAGPTSGRAREQYF

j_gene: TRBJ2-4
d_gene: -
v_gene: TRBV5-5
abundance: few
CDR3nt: TGTGCCAGCAGTGGGGGCGAGGGCAAAAACATTCAGTACTTC
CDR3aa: CASSGGEGKNIQYF

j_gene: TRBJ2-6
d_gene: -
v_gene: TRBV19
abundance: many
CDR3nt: TGTGCCAGTAGTATTACTGGGGCCAACGTCCTGACTTTC
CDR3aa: CASSITGANVLTF

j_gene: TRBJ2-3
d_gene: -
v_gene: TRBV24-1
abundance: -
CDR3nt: TGTGCCACCAGTGATCCACGTCAAGGGGCAGATACGCAGTATTTT
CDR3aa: CATSDPRQGADTQYF

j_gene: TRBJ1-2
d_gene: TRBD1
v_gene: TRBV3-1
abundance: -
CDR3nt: TGTGCCAGCAGCCAAGGAAGACAGGGAAATCTCTATGGCTACACCTTC
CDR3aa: CASSQGRQGNLYGYTF

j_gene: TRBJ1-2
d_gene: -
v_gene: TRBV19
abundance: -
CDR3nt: TGTGCCAGCACGAAGAGAGACGGGAACTATGGCTACACCTTC
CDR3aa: CASTKRDGNYGYTF

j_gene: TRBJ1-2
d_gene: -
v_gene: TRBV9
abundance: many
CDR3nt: TGTGCCAGCAGCGATAGAACTTACTATGGCTACACCTTC
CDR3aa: CASSDRTYYGYTF

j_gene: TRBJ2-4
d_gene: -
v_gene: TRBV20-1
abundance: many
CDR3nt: TGCAGTGCTCAGCGCGGGGAAGCCAAAAACATTCAGTACTTC
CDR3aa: CSAQRGEAKNIQYF

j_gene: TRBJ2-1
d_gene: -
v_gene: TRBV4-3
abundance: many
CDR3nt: TGCGCCAGCAGCCAAGCCGGAAACTCCTACAATGAGCAATTCTTC
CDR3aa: CASSQAGNSYNEQFF

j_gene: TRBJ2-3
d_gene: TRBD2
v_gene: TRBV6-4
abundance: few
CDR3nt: TGTGCCAGCAGTGACTCTGCGGGAGGAATCTCCGAGGCGCAGTATTTT
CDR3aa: CASSDSAGGISEAQYF

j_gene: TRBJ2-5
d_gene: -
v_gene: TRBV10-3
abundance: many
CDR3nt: TGTGCCACTCTTACTGAAACACAAGAGACCCAGTACTTC
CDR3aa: CATLTETQETQYF

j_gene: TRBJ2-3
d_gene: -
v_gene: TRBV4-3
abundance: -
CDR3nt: TGCGCCAGCAGCCAAGATGGCTACACAGATACGCAGTATTTT
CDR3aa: CASSQDGYTDTQYF

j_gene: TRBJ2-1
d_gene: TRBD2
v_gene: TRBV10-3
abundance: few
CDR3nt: TGTGCCATCGGGGGGTTACCGGGACTAGCAGGTAATGAGCAGTTCTTC
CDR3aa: CAIGGLPGLAGNEQFF

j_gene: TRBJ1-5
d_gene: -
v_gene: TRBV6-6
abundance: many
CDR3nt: TGTGCCAGCGGACGGGTTGATCAGCCCCAGCATTTT
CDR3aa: CASGRVDQPQHF

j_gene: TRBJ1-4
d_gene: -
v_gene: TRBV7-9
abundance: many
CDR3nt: TGTGCCAGCAGCAACATTGCAACTAATGAAAAACTGTTTTTT
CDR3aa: CASSNIATNEKLFF

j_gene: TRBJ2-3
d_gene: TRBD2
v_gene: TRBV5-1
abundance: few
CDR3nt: TGCGCCAGCAACCTGGAAGCGGGAGGGTTAACAGATACGCAGTATTTT
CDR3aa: CASNLEAGGLTDTQYF

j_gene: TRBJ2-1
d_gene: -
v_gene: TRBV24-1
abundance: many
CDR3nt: TGTGCCACCAGTGACCCCTCCGGGGCTTCCTACAATGAGCAGTTCTTC
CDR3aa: CATSDPSGASYNEQFF

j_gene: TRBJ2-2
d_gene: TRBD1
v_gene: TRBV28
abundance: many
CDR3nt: TGTGCCAGCAGCCAACAGGGGACCACCGGGGAGCTGTTTTTT
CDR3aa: CASSQQGTTGELFF

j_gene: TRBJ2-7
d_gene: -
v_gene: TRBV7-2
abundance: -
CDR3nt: TGTGCCAGCAGCTTAGCCCCCCCTAGCCGATATAGCTCCTACGAGCAGTACTTC
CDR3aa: CASSLAPPSRYSSYEQYF

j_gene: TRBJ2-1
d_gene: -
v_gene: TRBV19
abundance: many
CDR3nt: TGTGCCAGCACAGGGCCTAGCTCCTACAATGAGCAGTTCTTC
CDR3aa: CASTGPSSYNEQFF

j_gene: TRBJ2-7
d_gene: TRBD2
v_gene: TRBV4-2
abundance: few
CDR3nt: TGTGCCAGCAGCCCCTCTGCGGGAGGACGCTACGAGCAGTACTTC
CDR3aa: CASSPSAGGRYEQYF

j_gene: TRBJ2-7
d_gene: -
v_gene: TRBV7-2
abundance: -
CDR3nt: TGTGCCAGCAGCCTTCGCGGAGGACGGAGCTCCTACGAGCAGTACTTC
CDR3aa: CASSLRGGRSSYEQYF

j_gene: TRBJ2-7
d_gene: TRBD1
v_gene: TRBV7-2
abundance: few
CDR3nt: TGTGCCAGCAGCCCCCGGACAGGGATGGGCGAGCAGTACTTC
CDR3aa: CASSPRTGMGEQYF

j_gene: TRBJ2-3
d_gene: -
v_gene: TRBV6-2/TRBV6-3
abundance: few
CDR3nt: TGTGCCAGCGCAACCACAGATACGCAGTATTTT
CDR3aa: CASATTDTQYF

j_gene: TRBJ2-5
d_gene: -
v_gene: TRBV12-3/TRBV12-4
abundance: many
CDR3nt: TGTGCCAGCAGCTCCCCCGGACTGCGCTCAGAGACCCAGTACTTC
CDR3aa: CASSSPGLRSETQYF

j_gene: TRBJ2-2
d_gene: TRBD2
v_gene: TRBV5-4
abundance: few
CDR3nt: TGTGCCAGCCGCGTAGCGGGAGTCCGGGAGCTGTTTTTT
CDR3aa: CASRVAGVRELFF

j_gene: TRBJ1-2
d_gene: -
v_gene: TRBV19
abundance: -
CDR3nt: TGTGCCAGTAAGGACAGTACCCTTAACTATGGCTACACCTTC
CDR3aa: CASKDSTLNYGYTF